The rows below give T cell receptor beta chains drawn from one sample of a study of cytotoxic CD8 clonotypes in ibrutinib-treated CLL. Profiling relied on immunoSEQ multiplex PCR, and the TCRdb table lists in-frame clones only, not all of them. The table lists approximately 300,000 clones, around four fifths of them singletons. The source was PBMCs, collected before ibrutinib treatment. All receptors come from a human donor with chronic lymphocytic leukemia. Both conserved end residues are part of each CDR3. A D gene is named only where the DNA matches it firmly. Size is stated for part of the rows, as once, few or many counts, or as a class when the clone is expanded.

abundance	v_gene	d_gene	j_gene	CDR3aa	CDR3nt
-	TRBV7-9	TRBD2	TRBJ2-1	CASSVAGPNNEQFF	TGTGCCAGCAGCGTAGCGGGCCCCAACAATGAGCAGTTCTTC
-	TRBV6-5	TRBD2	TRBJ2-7	CASSYSIAGGYEQYF	TGTGCCAGCAGTTACTCGATTGCGGGAGGCTACGAGCAGTACTTC
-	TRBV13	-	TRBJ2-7	CASSPQGAYEQYF	TGTGCCAGCAGCCCACAGGGAGCCTACGAGCAGTACTTC
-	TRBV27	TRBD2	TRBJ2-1	CASSSKGLAGVNEQFF	TGTGCCAGCAGTTCTAAGGGACTAGCGGGAGTGAATGAGCAGTTCTTC
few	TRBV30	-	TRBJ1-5	CAWSVPGYIQPQHF	TGTGCCTGGAGTGTACCAGGGTACATTCAGCCCCAGCATTTT
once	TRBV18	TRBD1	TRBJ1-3	CASSPWTGLSSGNTIYF	TGTGCCAGCTCACCTTGGACAGGCCTGAGCTCTGGAAACACCATATATTTT
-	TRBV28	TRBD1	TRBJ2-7	CASSFTGTDSVEQYF	TGTGCCAGCAGTTTTACCGGGACAGATAGCGTCGAGCAGTACTTC
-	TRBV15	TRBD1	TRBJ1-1	CATSRPRTGGGSEAFF	TGTGCCACCAGCAGGCCACGGACAGGGGGTGGCTCTGAAGCTTTCTTT
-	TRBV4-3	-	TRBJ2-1	CASSQAQGSYNEQFF	TGCGCCAGCAGCCAAGCCCAGGGCTCCTACAATGAGCAGTTCTTC
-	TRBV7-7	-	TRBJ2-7	CASSPDVTSPYEQYF	TGTGCCAGCAGCCCAGATGTGACTAGTCCCTACGAGCAGTACTTC
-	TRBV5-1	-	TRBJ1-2	CASSFGDGYTF	TGCGCCAGCAGCTTTGGGGATGGCTACACCTTC
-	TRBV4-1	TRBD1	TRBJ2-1	CASSGQGAYNEQFF	TGCGCCAGCAGTGGCCAGGGGGCGTACAATGAGCAGTTCTTC
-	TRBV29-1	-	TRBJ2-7	CSVSRDSYEQYF	TGCAGCGTTAGCCGGGACTCCTACGAGCAGTACTTC
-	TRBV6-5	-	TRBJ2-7	CASSYEGYTYEQYF	TGTGCCAGCAGTTACGAGGGCTATACCTACGAGCAGTACTTC
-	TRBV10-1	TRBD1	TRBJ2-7	CASSGHPDRGYEQYF	TGCGCCAGCAGTGGGCACCCGGACAGGGGATACGAGCAGTACTTC
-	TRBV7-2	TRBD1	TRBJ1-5	CASSRSGGAGQPQHF	TGTGCCAGCAGCCGTTCAGGGGGAGCGGGTCAGCCCCAGCATTTT
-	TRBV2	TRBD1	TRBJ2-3	CASKSMDRVRTDTQYF	TGTGCCAGCAAATCGATGGACAGGGTGCGGACAGATACGCAGTATTTT
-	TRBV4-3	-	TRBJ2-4	CASSQDRGGGKNIQYF	TGCGCCAGCAGCCAAGATAGGGGGGGCGGCAAAAACATTCAGTACTTC
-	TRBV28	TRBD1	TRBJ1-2	CASSFPDRVFGYTF	TGTGCCAGCAGTTTCCCCGACAGGGTGTTTGGCTACACCTTC
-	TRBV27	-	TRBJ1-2	CASSLFLGGGYGYTF	TGTGCCAGCAGTTTATTCTTAGGCGGAGGCTATGGCTACACCTTC
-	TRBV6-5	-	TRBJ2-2	CASSYRGRRATGELFF	TGTGCCAGCAGTTACAGGGGCCGTAGGGCCACCGGGGAGCTGTTTTTT
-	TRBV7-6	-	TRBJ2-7	CASSLAPQGQAYEQYF	TGTGCCAGCAGCTTAGCGCCGCAGGGACAAGCCTACGAGCAGTACTTC
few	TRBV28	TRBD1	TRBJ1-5	CASSSRQGVQPQHF	TGTGCCAGCAGCTCCCGACAGGGAGTTCAGCCCCAGCATTTT
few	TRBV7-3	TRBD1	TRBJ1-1	CASSPDRGLSEAFF	TGTGCCAGCAGCCCGGACAGGGGGCTATCTGAAGCTTTCTTT
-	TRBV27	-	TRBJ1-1	CASRYRTENTEAFF	TGTGCCAGCAGATACCGAACAGAGAACACTGAAGCTTTCTTT
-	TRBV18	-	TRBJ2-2	CASSPQVNTGELFF	TGTGCCAGCTCACCTCAGGTTAACACCGGGGAGCTGTTTTTT
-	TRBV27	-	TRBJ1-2	CASSLAGFGYTF	TGTGCCAGCAGTTTAGCAGGTTTTGGCTACACCTTC
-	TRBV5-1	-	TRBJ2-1	CASSLGEEVWIF	TGCGCCAGCAGCCTGGGGGAGGAGGTTTGGATCTTC
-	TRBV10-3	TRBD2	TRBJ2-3	CAIRGANSGLAAPSTDTQYF	TGTGCCATCAGGGGGGCTAATTCTGGACTAGCGGCCCCTAGCACAGATACGCAGTATTTT
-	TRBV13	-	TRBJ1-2	CASSLGLVGSPNYGYTF	TGTGCCAGCAGCTTAGGCCTTGTGGGCAGCCCAAACTATGGCTACACCTTC
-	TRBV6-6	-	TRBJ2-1	CASRNTPRNEQFF	TGTGCCAGCAGGAATACCCCCCGCAATGAGCAGTTCTTC
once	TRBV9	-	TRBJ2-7	CASSVAPQGYEQYF	TGTGCCAGCAGCGTAGCCCCTCAGGGCTACGAGCAGTACTTC
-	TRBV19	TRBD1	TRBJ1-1	CASSSGGSITEAFF	TGTGCCAGTAGTTCAGGGGGCTCGATCACTGAAGCTTTCTTT
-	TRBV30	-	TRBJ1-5	CAWSVRDNQPQHF	TGTGCCTGGAGTGTCCGGGACAATCAGCCCCAGCATTTT
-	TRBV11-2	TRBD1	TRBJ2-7	CASSLGYLDRDSYEQYF	TGTGCCAGCAGCTTAGGCTATTTGGACAGGGACTCCTACGAGCAGTACTTC
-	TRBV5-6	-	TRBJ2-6	CASSLVVLSGANVLTF	TGTGCCAGCAGCTTGGTGGTCCTCTCTGGGGCCAACGTCCTGACTTTC
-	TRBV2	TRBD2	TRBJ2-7	CASREGLAETYEQYF	TGTGCCAGCAGGGAAGGACTAGCGGAGACCTACGAGCAGTACTTC
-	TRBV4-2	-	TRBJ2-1	CASSNDARGQFF	TGTGCCAGCAGCAACGACGCCAGGGGGCAGTTCTTC
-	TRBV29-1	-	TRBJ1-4	CSVGSQLDNEKLFF	TGCAGCGTTGGGTCGCAGCTCGATAATGAAAAACTGTTTTTT
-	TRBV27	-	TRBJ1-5	CASRNRTNQPQHF	TGTGCCAGCAGGAACAGGACCAATCAGCCCCAGCATTTT
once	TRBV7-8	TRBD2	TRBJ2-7	CASSIGLGGYEQYF	TGTGCCAGCAGCATCGGACTAGGAGGGTACGAGCAGTACTTC
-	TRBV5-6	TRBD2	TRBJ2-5	CASSLASGTETQYF	TGTGCCAGCAGCTTGGCTAGCGGGACTGAGACCCAGTACTTC
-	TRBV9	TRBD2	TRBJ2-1	CASSVGLAGEGEQFF	TGTGCCAGCAGCGTGGGTCTAGCGGGAGAAGGTGAGCAGTTCTTC
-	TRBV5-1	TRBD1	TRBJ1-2	CASSLDQGEYYGYTF	TGCGCCAGCAGCTTGGATCAGGGGGAGTATTATGGCTACACCTTC
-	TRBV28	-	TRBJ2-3	CASSLGGPLEDTQYF	TGTGCCAGCAGTTTGGGGGGTCCCCTTGAGGATACGCAGTATTTT
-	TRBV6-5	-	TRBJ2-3	CASSYDVLTDTQYF	TGTGCCAGCAGTTACGACGTCCTGACAGATACGCAGTATTTT
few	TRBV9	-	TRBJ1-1	CASSQTARGEAFF	TGTGCCAGCAGCCAGACGGCGCGGGGTGAAGCTTTCTTT
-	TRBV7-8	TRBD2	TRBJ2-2	CASSLVAGGTGELFF	TGTGCCAGCAGCTTAGTAGCGGGAGGAACCGGGGAGCTGTTTTTT
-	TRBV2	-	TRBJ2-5	CASSGRYF	TGTGCCAGCAGTGGGCGGTACTTC
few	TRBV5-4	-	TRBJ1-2	CASSFGGIYGYTF	TGTGCCAGCAGCTTTGGGGGTATCTATGGCTACACCTTC
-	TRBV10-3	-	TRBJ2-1	CAISGREDEQFF	TGTGCCATCAGTGGGAGGGAGGATGAGCAGTTCTTC
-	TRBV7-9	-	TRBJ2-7	CASSVDPQASF	TGTGCCAGCAGCGTAGACCCTCAGGCATCATTC
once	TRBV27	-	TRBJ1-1	CASSFGGGTEAFF	TGTGCCAGCAGTTTTGGGGGGGGCACTGAAGCTTTCTTT
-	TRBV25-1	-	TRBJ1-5	CASSEGGKRNQPQHF	TGTGCCAGCAGTGAGGGGGGGAAAAGGAATCAGCCCCAGCATTTT